This T cell receptor beta chain was sequenced for a study of blood T cell repertoires in COVID-19. In the study overall: Acute-phase and convalescent COVID-19 samples originated in the United States, Italy and Spain. The analysed material was cDNA or gDNA that came from T cells, B-cell-depleted T cells, or PBMCs.

Original analysis: Nucleated cell counts were estimated from reference gene primer amplification. Generated by immunoSEQ multiplex PCR, the TCRdb table keeps only in-frame clones and is missing some. That table gives V, J and clone size, and the DNA gave D and trimming. The table includes over 200,000 clones, around 89% detected once. Followed longitudinally, the Seattle patients had been enrolled during active infection. The CDR3 sequence is 16 residues long. Germline-derived CDR1 and CDR2 are SGHVS and FNYEAQ. V shed 1 base and J shed 4 bases, with 16 bases lying between them. The sequenced material came from peripheral blood. This rearrangement joins TRBV7-6 to TRBJ1-1; TRBD1 is a possible D gene (5 bases). The receptor was isolated from a man aged 30-40 years with COVID-19, enrolled during active disease. CDR3 amino acids: CASSLESRVVGTEAFF. Written as DNA, the CDR3 is TGTGCCAGCAGCTTAGAGAGCAGGGTCGTCGGCACTGAAGCTTTCTTT.